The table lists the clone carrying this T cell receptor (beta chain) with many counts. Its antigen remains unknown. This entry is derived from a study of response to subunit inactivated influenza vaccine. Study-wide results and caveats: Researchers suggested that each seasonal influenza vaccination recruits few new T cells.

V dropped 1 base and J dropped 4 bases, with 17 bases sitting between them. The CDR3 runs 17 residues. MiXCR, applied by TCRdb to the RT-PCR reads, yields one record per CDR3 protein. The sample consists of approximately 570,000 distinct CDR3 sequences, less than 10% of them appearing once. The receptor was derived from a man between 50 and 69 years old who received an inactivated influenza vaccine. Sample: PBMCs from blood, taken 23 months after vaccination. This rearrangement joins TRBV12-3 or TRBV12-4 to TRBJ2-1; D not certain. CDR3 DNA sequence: TGTGCCAGCAGTTTAGGGGCCCGGAACTCTATATACAATGAGCAGTTCTTC. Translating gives CASSLGARNSIYNEQFF.